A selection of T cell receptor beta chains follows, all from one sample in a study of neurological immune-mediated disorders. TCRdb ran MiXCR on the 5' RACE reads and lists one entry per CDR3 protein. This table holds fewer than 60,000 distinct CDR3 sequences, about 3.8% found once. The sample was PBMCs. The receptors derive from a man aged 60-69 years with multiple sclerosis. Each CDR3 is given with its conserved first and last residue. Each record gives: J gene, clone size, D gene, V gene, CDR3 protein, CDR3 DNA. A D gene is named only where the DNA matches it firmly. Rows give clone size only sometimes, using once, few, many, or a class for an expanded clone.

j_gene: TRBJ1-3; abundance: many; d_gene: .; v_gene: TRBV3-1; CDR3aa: CASSQALSSGNTIYF; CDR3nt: TGTGCCAGCAGCCAAGCATTATCCTCTGGAAACACCATATATTTT
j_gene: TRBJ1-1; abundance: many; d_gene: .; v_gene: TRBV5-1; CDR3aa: CASSPGIENTEAFF; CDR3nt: TGCGCCAGCAGCCCCGGGATCGAAAACACTGAAGCTTTCTTT
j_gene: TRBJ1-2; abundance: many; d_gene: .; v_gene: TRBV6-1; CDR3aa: CASSEAGVTLKVGYTF; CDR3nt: TGTGCCAGCAGTGAAGCGGGGGTGACCCTTAAAGTTGGCTACACCTTC
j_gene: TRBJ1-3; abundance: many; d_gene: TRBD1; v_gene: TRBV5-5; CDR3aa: CASSLSTGAGNTIYF; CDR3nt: TGTGCCAGCAGCTTAAGTACAGGGGCCGGAAACACCATATATTTT
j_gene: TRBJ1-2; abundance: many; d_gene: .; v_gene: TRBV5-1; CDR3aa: CASSLTREGGYTF; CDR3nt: TGCGCCAGCAGCTTGACCCGGGAGGGTGGCTACACCTTC
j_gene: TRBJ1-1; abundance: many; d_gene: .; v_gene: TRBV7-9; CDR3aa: CASSFTKPDTEAFF; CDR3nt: TGTGCCAGCAGCTTTACGAAGCCGGACACTGAAGCTTTCTTT
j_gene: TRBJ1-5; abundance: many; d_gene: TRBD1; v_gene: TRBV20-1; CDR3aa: CSASGTGSNQPQHF; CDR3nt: TGCAGTGCTTCCGGGACAGGGTCTAATCAGCCCCAGCATTTT
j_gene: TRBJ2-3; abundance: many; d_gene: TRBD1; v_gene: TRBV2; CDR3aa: CASNSGGGTTDTQYF; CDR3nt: TGTGCCAGCAACTCAGGGGGCGGTACCACAGATACGCAGTATTTT
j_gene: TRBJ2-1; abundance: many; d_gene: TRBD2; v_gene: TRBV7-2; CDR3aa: CASSPLAGGRYNEQFF; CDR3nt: TGTGCCAGCAGCCCATTGGCGGGAGGAAGATACAATGAGCAGTTCTTC
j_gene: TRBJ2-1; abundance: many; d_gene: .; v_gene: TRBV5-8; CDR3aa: CASSQALLSSYNEQFF; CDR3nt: TGTGCCAGCAGCCAGGCACTCTTGAGCTCCTACAATGAGCAGTTCTTC
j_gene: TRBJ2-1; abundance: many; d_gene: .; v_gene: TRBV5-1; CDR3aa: CASSFKGRGLGNEQFF; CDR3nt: TGCGCCAGCAGCTTTAAGGGCAGGGGCCTGGGCAATGAGCAGTTCTTC
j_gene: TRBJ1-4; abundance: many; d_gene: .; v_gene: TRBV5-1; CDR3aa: CASSGGPLEEKLFF; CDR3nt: TGCGCCAGCAGCGGGGGACCATTAGAGGAAAAACTGTTTTTT
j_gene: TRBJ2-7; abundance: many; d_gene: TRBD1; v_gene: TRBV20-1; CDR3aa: CSADKGATSYEQYF; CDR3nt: TGCAGTGCTGATAAGGGGGCCACCTCCTACGAGCAGTACTTC
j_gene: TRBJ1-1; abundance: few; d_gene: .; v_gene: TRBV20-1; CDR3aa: CSARARYRTEAFF; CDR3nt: TGCAGTGCTAGAGCCCGGTACCGAACTGAAGCTTTCTTT
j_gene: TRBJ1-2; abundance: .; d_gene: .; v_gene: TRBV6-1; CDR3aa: CATQVRPYGYTF; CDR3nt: TGTGCCACCCAAGTCAGACCGTATGGCTACACCTTC
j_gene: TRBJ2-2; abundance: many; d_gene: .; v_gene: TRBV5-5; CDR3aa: CASSLVPGANTGELFF; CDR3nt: TGTGCCAGCAGCTTGGTCCCGGGCGCGAACACCGGGGAGCTGTTTTTT
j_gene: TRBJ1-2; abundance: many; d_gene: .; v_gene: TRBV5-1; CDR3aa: CASSLTGLGANYGYTF; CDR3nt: TGCGCCAGCAGCTTGACAGGGCTTGGAGCTAACTATGGCTACACCTTC
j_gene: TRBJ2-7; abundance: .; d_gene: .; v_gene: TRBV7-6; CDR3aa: CASSLTGSSYEQYF; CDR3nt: TGTGCCAGCAGCTTAACCGGGAGCTCCTACGAGCAGTACTTC
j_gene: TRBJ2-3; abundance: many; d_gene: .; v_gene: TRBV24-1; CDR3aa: CATSDWRGPGDTQYF; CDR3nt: TGTGCCACCAGTGATTGGCGAGGCCCTGGGGATACGCAGTATTTT
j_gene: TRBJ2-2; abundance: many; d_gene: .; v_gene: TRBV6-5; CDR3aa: CASTGPGELFF; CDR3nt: TGTGCCAGCACGGGTCCCGGGGAGCTGTTTTTT
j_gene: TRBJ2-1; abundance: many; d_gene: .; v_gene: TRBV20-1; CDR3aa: CSAKGSYNEQFF; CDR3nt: TGCAGTGCTAAGGGATCCTACAATGAGCAGTTCTTC
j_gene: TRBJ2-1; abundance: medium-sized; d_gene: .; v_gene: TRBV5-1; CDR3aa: CASSSTTSSYNEQFF; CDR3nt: TGCGCCAGCAGCTCCACAACTAGCTCCTACAATGAGCAGTTCTTC
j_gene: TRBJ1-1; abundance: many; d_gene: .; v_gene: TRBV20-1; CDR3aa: CSARDVGEGAFF; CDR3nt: TGCAGTGCTAGAGATGTGGGAGAGGGAGCTTTCTTT
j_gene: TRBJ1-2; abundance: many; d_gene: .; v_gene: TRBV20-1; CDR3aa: CSARDVLGAHGYTF; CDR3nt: TGCAGTGCTAGAGACGTATTGGGGGCTCATGGCTACACCTTC
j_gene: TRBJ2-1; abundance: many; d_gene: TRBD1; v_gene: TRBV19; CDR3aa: CASSTDSGGGYNEQFF; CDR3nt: TGTGCCAGTAGTACCGACTCAGGGGGCGGCTACAATGAGCAGTTCTTC
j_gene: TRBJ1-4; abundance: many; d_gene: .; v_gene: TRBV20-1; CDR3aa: CSAIDSRDEKLFF; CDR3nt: TGCAGTGCCATTGACAGTCGGGATGAAAAACTGTTTTTT
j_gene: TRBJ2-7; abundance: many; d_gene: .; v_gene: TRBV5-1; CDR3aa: CASNVPVLYEQYF; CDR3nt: TGCGCCAGCAACGTCCCAGTCCTCTACGAGCAGTACTTC
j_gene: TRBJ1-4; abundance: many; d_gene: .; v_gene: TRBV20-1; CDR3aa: CSARSSNEKLFF; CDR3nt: TGCAGTGCTAGGTCCTCTAATGAAAAACTGTTTTTT
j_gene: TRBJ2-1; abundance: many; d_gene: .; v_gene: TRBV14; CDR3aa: CASSLRPEYNEQFF; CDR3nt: TGTGCCAGCAGCCTTAGACCGGAGTACAATGAGCAGTTCTTC
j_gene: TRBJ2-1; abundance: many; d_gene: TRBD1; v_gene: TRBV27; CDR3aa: CASKTQGVVVSSYNEQFF; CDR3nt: TGTGCCAGCAAAACTCAGGGGGTGGTGGTGAGCTCCTACAATGAGCAGTTCTTC
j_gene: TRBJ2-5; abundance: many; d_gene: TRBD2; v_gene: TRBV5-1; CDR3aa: CASSLDPLAGGQETQYF; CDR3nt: TGCGCCAGCAGCTTGGACCCCCTAGCGGGGGGCCAAGAGACCCAGTACTTC
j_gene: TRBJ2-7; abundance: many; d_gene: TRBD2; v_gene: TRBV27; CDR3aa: CASKGPGGGDEQYF; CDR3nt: TGTGCCAGCAAAGGACCCGGGGGGGGGGACGAGCAGTACTTC
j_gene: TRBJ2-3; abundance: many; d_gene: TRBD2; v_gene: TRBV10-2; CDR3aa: CASSGGLAGGTDTQYF; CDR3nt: TGCGCCAGCAGTGGTGGACTAGCGGGGGGGACAGATACGCAGTATTTT
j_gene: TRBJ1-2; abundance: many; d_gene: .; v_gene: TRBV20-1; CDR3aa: CSARAVEPYGYTF; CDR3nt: TGCAGTGCTAGGGCAGTCGAGCCCTATGGCTACACCTTC
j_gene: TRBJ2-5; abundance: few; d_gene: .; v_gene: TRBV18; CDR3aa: CASSPPSSSETQYF; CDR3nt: TGTGCCAGCTCACCACCGTCAAGTTCTGAGACCCAGTACTTC
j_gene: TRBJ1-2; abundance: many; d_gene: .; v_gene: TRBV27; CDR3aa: CASSLSEGLGGYTF; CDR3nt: TGTGCCAGCAGTTTATCAGAAGGCCTTGGGGGCTACACCTTC
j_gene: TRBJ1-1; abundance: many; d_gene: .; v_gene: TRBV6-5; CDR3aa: CASSSRQNLNTEAFF; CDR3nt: TGTGCCAGCAGTTCGCGACAGAACTTGAACACTGAAGCTTTCTTT
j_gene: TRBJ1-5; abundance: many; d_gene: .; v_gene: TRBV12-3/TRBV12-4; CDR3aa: CASSPHGSNQPQHF; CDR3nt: TGTGCCAGCAGTCCACATGGAAGCAATCAGCCCCAGCATTTT
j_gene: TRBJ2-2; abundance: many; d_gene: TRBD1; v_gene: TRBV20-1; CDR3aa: CSARPGQRDTGELFF; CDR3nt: TGCAGTGCTAGGCCGGGACAGAGGGACACCGGGGAGCTGTTTTTT
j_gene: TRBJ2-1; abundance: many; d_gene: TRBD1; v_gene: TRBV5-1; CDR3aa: CASSFTFGQGGNEQFF; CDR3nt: TGCGCCAGCAGCTTTACATTTGGACAGGGGGGCAATGAGCAGTTCTTC
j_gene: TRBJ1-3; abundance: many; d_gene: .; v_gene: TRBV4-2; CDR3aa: CASSQVGGAGNTIYF; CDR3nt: TGTGCCAGCAGCCAAGTTGGGGGGGCTGGAAACACCATATATTTT
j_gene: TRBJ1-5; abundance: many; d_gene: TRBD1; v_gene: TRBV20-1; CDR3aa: CSASSGTGGQPQHF; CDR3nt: TGCAGTGCTTCATCCGGGACAGGAGGACAGCCCCAGCATTTT
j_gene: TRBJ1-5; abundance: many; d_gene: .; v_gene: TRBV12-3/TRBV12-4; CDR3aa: CASNIAGSNQPQHF; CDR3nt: TGTGCCAGCAACATTGCGGGGAGCAATCAGCCCCAGCATTTT
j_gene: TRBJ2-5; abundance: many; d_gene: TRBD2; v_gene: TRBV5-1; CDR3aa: CASSRVLAGGPGETQYF; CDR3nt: TGCGCCAGCTCCCGAGTGCTAGCGGGAGGGCCCGGTGAGACCCAGTACTTC
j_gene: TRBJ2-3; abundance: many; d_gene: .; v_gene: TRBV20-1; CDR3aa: CSAPPSGRGADTQYF; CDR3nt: TGCAGTGCTCCCCCGAGCGGAAGGGGGGCAGATACGCAGTATTTT
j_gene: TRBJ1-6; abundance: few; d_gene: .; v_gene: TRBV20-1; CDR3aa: CSAREPGEGASPLHF; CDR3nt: TGCAGTGCTAGGGAGCCGGGGGAAGGAGCTTCACCCCTCCACTTT
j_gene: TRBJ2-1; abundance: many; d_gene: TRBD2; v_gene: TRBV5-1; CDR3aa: CASSREPGLAGNEQFF; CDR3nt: TGCGCCAGCAGCCGAGAACCGGGACTAGCGGGGAATGAGCAGTTCTTC
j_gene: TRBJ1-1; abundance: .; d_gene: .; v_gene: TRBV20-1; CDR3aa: CSAKRGGDNTEAFF; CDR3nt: TGCAGTGCTAAGCGAGGGGGGGATAACACTGAAGCTTTCTTT
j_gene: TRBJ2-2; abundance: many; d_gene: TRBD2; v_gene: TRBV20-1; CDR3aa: CSARPSGGARGTGELFF; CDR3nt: TGCAGTGCTAGGCCTAGCGGGGGGGCCAGGGGCACCGGGGAGCTGTTTTTT
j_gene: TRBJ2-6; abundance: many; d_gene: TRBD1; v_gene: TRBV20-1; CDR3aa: CSASQGARGANVLTF; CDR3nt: TGCAGTGCTAGCCAGGGGGCGCGGGGGGCCAACGTCCTGACTTTC
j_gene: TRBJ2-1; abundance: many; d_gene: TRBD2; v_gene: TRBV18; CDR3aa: CASSPLAGDHNEQFF; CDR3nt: TGTGCCAGCTCACCCTTAGCGGGGGACCACAATGAGCAGTTCTTC